This record concerns one TCR beta chain sequence. This clone showed up just a few times. Its cognate antigen has yet to be identified. There are no base qualities to consult, and no much larger clone falls within one base. From the germline V gene, CDR1 is SGHTA and CDR2 is FQGTGA. The CDR3 runs 15 amino acids, cysteine and phenylalanine included. Left in the record is the CDR3 DNA by itself, 45 bases read in frame from the first base. V and J lose 0 bases and 0 bases, and a span of 6 bases separates them. The cohort was made up of around 720 healthy bone marrow donors. Cohort members were all nominally healthy when sampled, although unrecorded immune exposures were likely present. The donor was CMV seronegative and belonged to the group of several hundred seronegative cohort members. A peripheral blood sample was provided by each donor, and peripheral blood mononuclear cells were used for TCR beta sequencing. The Qiagen DNeasy Blood Extraction Kit was used to extract genomic DNA from the blood cell samples.

The entry originates in a study of cytomegalovirus exposure and HLA in healthy donors (dated by TCRdb to the late 2010s). Study-wide context: An earlier analysis of approximately 590 of the donors reported about 250 Gb of sequence data and more than 90 million unique TCR beta sequences from some 180 million T cells. About 310 gigabases of sequencing data and approximately 85 million unique TCR sequences were included in an early release covering about 620 HLA-typed donors. Of the roughly 430 genotyped donors, approximately 80% fell in the genetic ancestry cluster associated with self-reported Caucasian donors. The study aimed to test whether cataloging public T cell receptors could reveal signatures of past pathogen exposure. Using immunosequencing, the study profiled T cell repertoires from 666 subjects and related those repertoires to cytomegalovirus serostatus. In addition to the first cohort of 650 to 750 subjects, a separate validation cohort of 120 different subjects was used. To predict cytomegalovirus infection status, the study combined high-throughput TCR immunosequencing, statistical association of individual TCRs with disease status, and machine learning. A later analysis re-analyzed previously published TCR beta repertoires from hundreds of donors and added high-resolution HLA genotyping to study TCR occurrence patterns. Rather than using new phenotypic data, the later analysis identified candidate immune exposures from TCR beta sequences and from how often those sequences occurred across donors. To decide whether each TCR beta V gene segment behaved as functional or pseudogenic, an earlier analysis of 587 of the donors relied on high-throughput TCR beta sequencing. Donor age, sex, ethnicity and CMV serostatus were compiled alongside the repertoire data. A later genetic analysis used genome-wide SNP genotypes for about 55% of the 666 donors, treating that subset as a discovery cohort. Every repertoire in the discovery cohort had been generated on one and the same sequencing platform. HLA typing covered class I and class II loci at four-digit resolution. Typing coverage differed by locus: A, B, C, DRB1 and DQB1 were typed in about 620-640 donors, DQA1 in 500 to 550, DPA1 in nearly 610, and DPB1 in just under 490. Five DR-DQ haplotypes were treated as single units for association and clustering because of strong linkage in the cohort. Across roughly 420 genotyped donors of the cohort, an average of roughly 230,000 unique TCR beta nucleotide sequences per donor were sequenced, and roughly 20% of those sequences were non-productive. Overall results and qualifications from the work: The 87-base-pair reads could not distinguish some IMGT-functional V segments, including TRBV6-2 and TRBV6-3, so those segments were excluded. Compared with equally common non-associated chains, HLA-associated TCR beta chains in a later analysis were more clonally expanded and had lower generation probabilities. In a later analysis, several top co-occurrence clusters were reported to appear linked to parvovirus B19, influenza, CMV and Epstein-Barr virus. A total of 150 or so TCR beta chains were listed by the study as associated with cytomegalovirus. Presence/absence analyses assumed roughly uniform sequencing depth across donors, an assumption that may not hold. Broadly in line with IMGT annotations, most TCR beta V segments showed up in productive rearrangements about 87% or about 30% of the time in an earlier analysis of approximately 640 of the donors. CMV serostatus was the only immune exposure information available for the cohort. Cytomegalovirus status was reported to be diagnosed by the classifier with high specificity and sensitivity in both the original and validation cohorts. The earlier analysis of almost 600 of the donors excluded approximately 17 rarely observed V segments, including chromosome 9 orphons, because counts were too low. At a false discovery rate of 0.05, a later analysis linked 16,951 TCR beta sequences to specific HLA alleles. When HLA alleles, especially DR and DQ, strongly co-occurred, TCR associations were difficult to assign to individual alleles. Because some donors lacked HLA typing at each locus, the association tests relied only on the typed subset. A later analysis found that TCR association rates varied across HLA loci, with DRB1 alleles showing the most associated TCRs and HLA-C alleles the fewest. In a later genetic analysis, a missense DCLRE1C variant was associated with V-gene and J-gene trimming of TCR beta chains, and the association was replicated in an independent cohort. The authors suggested that the approach could potentially be generalized to other disease states and immunological phenotypes. A group of highly shared sequence variants was considered likely to be a technical artifact of the sequencing pipeline. In a later genetic analysis, fewer N-insertions in productive TCRs were reported among donors in an Asian-associated ancestry cluster than the roughly 710-donor mean. Linkage disequilibrium might explain the correlated functional status among segregating V segments, but an unknown experimental factor could not be ruled out. According to a later analysis, most CMV-associated TCR beta chains appeared to be HLA-restricted, and the HLA associations seemed to be driven largely by CMV exposure. A further reported finding was that TCR beta sequences accurately predicted the HLA-A and HLA-B alleles for most subjects in the first cohort. Across donors, most TCR sequences were observed very rarely, whereas some public TCRs were present in many individuals. The cohort was sequenced for TCR beta chains only, and without alpha or paired-chain data the features that could be detected were limited. In vitro tests confirmed that three of the cytomegalovirus-associated TCR beta chains recognize cytomegalovirus antigens.

Preparation of the library involved the immunoSEQ multiplex PCR assay. A mixture of 60 forward primers for TCR Vbeta segments and 13 reverse primers for TCR Jbeta segments was used in the multiplex PCR. Amplification of the CDR3 region of rearranged TCR beta genes was performed with a multiplex PCR assay on genomic DNA. The Illumina HiSeq System was used to sequence the amplified TCR beta libraries as 87-base-pair reads. The original pipeline was this. In a later analysis, around 80 million unique TCR beta chains were counted across the approximately 670 repertoires, and some 10 million of these chains were shared by at least two donors. Raw reads were error-corrected and collapsed into unique sequences by a nearest-neighbor algorithm in which closely related sequences were merged to remove PCR and sequencing errors. Alignment of CDR3 sequences to IMGT reference sequences was used to assign V, D and J gene segments. For a sequence to be retained, at least a six-nucleotide match to both a V gene segment and a J gene segment was required. Rearrangements were classified as productive when the CDR3 lacked stop codons and remained in frame with V and J, and all other rearrangements were classified as non-productive. Following IMGT convention, CDR3 was defined as the stretch from the second conserved V-encoded cysteine up to the conserved J-encoded phenylalanine. In an earlier analysis of more than 550 of the donors, sequences lacking an unambiguous match to a single V gene segment were excluded. An earlier analysis of 587 of the donors classified V segments as functional when productive rearrangements were above 56.7% and as segregating when the standard deviation between donors was above 5%. To diagnose cytomegalovirus status from the catalog of TCR beta chain sequences, a statistical classification framework was built. In a later analysis, V and J genes were assigned by comparing TCR nucleotide sequences against IMGT/GENE-DB human TR gene sequences. A later analysis assigned CDR3 sequences and most-parsimonious VDJ recombination scenarios with the TCRdist pipeline. In a later analysis, each TCR beta chain was defined by its CDR3 amino acid sequence together with its V-gene family, and reads without a unique V-gene family were excluded. To address suspected cross-contamination and a sequencing artifact, a later analysis removed a few hundred highly shared, low-generation-probability nucleotide sequences. For each public chain, a later analysis derived a clonal expansion index from normalized ranks of inferred template counts within each repertoire. Generation probabilities in a later analysis came from a VDJ recombination model fitted to out-of-frame rearrangements, and those results were checked against IGoR. Hypergeometric tests were used in a later analysis to score TCR-TCR, TCR-HLA and TCR-CMV co-occurrence, with a repertoire-size bias correction applied to the TCR pairs. A later analysis estimated false discovery rates by permuting HLA or CMV assignments 20 times. In a later analysis, co-occurring TCRs were grouped using DBSCAN, and TCRdist sequence similarity was added for clustering within HLA-allele-positive subsets. Repertoires with fewer than 30,000 or more than 120,000 public chains, plus five repertoires with anomalous nucleotide sharing, were excluded from co-occurrence clustering. TCRdb retrieved this table from immuneACCESS and kept in-frame rearrangements only. Not all clones are present; in checked studies, unresolved V genes account for under half, and no reason is known for the remainder. V and J calls and clone size are as listed in that table; D and trimming were resolved from the DNA. This sample holds 85,000 to 100,000 clones; under 65% were observed only once. The ten largest clonotypes hold more than 2.5% of the sample.

The clonotype comes from a man aged 55-75 years in good health and CMV-seronegative. In this chain, TRBV7-3 is recombined with TRBJ1-3; TRBD1 is a weak D gene call, 5 bases matching. Sequenced material: PBMCs. The DNA sequence reads TGTGCCAGCAGCTTAACTGGGGCCTCTGGAAACACCATATATTTT. This sequence encodes CASSLTGASGNTIYF.